Listed here are 28 T cell receptor beta chains from one sample, sequenced in a study of PD-1 blockade in classical Hodgkin lymphoma. The protocol was immunoSEQ multiplex PCR, while the TCRdb copy is restricted to in-frame clones and leaves out a portion. This table holds some 84,000 clones, 89% found once. Every single patient, without exception, relapsed after autologous stem cell transplantation, and brentuximab vedotin exposure varied. This specimen consisted of peripheral blood mononuclear cells (PBMCs), obtained at baseline. The receptor source for this set is a human donor with classical Hodgkin lymphoma.

The V call is TRBV19, the J call TRBJ2-1; D not resolved. From germline, CDR1 is LNHDA and CDR2 SQIVND (reference sequence). There are 13 residues in the CDR3. Trimming stripped 3 bases from V and 9 bases from J, with 12 bases between. The CDR3 DNA reads TGTGCCAGTAGTATTGGGCCGGCGAGTGAGCAGTTCTTC. This sequence encodes CASSIGPASEQFF.

This clone turned up a few times. The gene calls are TRBV7-9 and TRBJ2-1; 15 nucleotides agree with TRBD2. CDR1 is SEHNR, CDR2 FQNEAQ, per germline (reference sequence). The CDR3 sequence is 19 residues long. V was pared by 0 bases and J by 0 bases, with 3 bases of the junction left unmatched. The CDR3 here is CASSLASGLAGGSYNEQFF. The CDR3 DNA is TGTGCCAGCAGCTTAGCGTCGGGACTAGCGGGAGGCTCCTACAATGAGCAGTTCTTC.

The V gene is TRBV7-8, the J gene TRBJ1-2; 7 bases align to TRBD1. With V trimmed by 5 bases and J by 0 bases, 15 bases remained unmatched. The CDR3 spans 18 residues. Germline lookup yields CDR1 SGHVS and CDR2 FQNEAQ. CDR3 DNA sequence: TGTGCCAGCAGCGGAAGACAGGGATTCGGCTTTGCTAACTATGGCTACACCTTC. Translated: CASSGRQGFGFANYGYTF.

This chain uses TRBV6-5 with TRBJ1-1; D gene uncertain. Germline CDR1 is MNHEY and CDR2 is SVGAGI. The CDR3 extends over 16 amino acids. V lost 4 bases and J 0 bases, leaving 15 bases between the germline ends. This CDR3 reads CASSSYHDGMNTEAFF. The CDR3, as DNA: TGTGCCAGCAGTTCCTATCATGACGGAATGAACACTGAAGCTTTCTTT.

V gene TRBV7-2 combines with J gene TRBJ2-5; maybe TRBD2 (5 bases). The V end was cut by 5 bases, the J end by 2 bases, with 21 bases between. The CDR3 consists of 17 residues. CDR1 is SGHTA, CDR2 FQGNSA, per germline. The DNA of the CDR3 is TGTGCCAGCAGCCCCCTGCGACGCGGGCAGATTCAAGAGACCCAGTACTTC. It translates to CASSPLRRGQIQETQYF.

The rearrangement uses TRBV19 and TRBJ1-2, with TRBD1 identical over 8 bases. This CDR3 contains 12 residues. Looked up from germline, CDR1 is LNHDA and CDR2 is SQIVND (reference sequence). J lost 10 bases, V lost 4 bases, and 5 bases had no gene match. CDR3 bases: TGTGCCAGTAGTACCCGGACAGGGAACTACACCTTC. It yields the protein CASSTRTGNYTF.

The rearrangement links TRBV5-1 to TRBJ2-7; TRBD2 matches 11 bases. This CDR3 is 15 amino acids long. Germline V gene lookup returns CDR1 SGHRS and CDR2 YFSETQ. V trimming: 0 bases; J trimming: 4 bases; junction bases outside the gene matches: 3. The CDR3 nucleotides are TGCGCCAGCAGCTTGGTCATAGCGGGAGGGTACGAGCAGTACTTC. Translated: CASSLVIAGGYEQYF. Full variable domain (missing parts from reference TRBV5-1 and TRBJ2-7): KAGVTQTPRYLIKTRGQQVTLSCSPISGHRSVSWYQQTPGQGLQFLFEYFSETQRNKGNFPGRFSGRQFSNSRSEMNVSTLELGDSALYLCASSLVIAGGYEQYFGPGTRLTVT.

The gene calls are TRBV2 and TRBJ1-3; D uncertain. Trimming cost V 7 bases and J 0 bases, with 13 bases left between them. This CDR3 has 15 residues. Looked up from germline, CDR1 is SNHLY and CDR2 is FYNNEI. Here the CDR3 reads CASTHGRLSGNTIYF. In nucleotides, the CDR3 is TGTGCCAGCACCCACGGACGGCTCTCTGGAAACACCATATATTTT.

This sequence joins TRBV19 and TRBJ2-7; 7 bases map to TRBD1. Looked up from germline, CDR1 is LNHDA and CDR2 is SQIVND (reference sequence). With 1 base clipped from V and 2 bases from J, the junction kept 5 bases outside the gene matches. The CDR3 has 15 residues. CDR3 nucleotide sequence: TGTGCCAGTAGTATAGGGGACAGAGCCCCCTACGAGCAGTACTTC. Translating gives CASSIGDRAPYEQYF.

This chain connects TRBV28 to TRBJ1-5, with 9 bases identical to TRBD1. The CDR3 extends over 18 amino acids. Germline-derived CDR1 and CDR2 are MDHEN and SYDVKM. Trimming at V came to 5 bases and at J to 4 bases, leaving 15 bases not matched to a gene. The CDR3 nucleotides read TGTGCCAGCAGTCCCCTAGGGTACAGGACAGGGGAGAATCAGCCCCAGCATTTT. Translation: CASSPLGYRTGENQPQHF.

This chain joins TRBV6-6 and TRBJ2-3; possibly TRBD2 for D (5 bases). Germline CDR1 and CDR2: MNHNY and SVGAGI (reference sequence). The CDR3 extends over 16 amino acids. Trimming shortened V by 6 bases and J by 1 base, and 17 bases separated the two germline ends. In nucleotides, the CDR3 is TGTGCCAGCAGCCCCCCACTAGAGAAGGGCACAGATACGCAGTATTTT. This codes for CASSPPLEKGTDTQYF.

This clone has just one count. V is TRBV11-2 and J is TRBJ1-2, with TRBD1 identical over 12 bases. CDR3 size: 18 residues. Germline V lookup: CDR1 SGHAT, CDR2 FQNNGV. After removal of 5 bases from V and 5 bases from J, the junction contained 15 bases not matched to a gene. The CDR3: CASSPSETGTGGWYGYTF. CDR3 coding DNA: TGTGCCAGCAGCCCTAGCGAGACGGGGACAGGGGGCTGGTATGGCTACACCTTC.

The rearrangement links TRBV5-5 to TRBJ1-2; D is unclear. The CDR3 totals 13 residues. V gave up 4 bases and J gave up 4 bases, with 11 bases separating them. CDR1 is SGHKS, CDR2 YYEKEE, per germline (reference sequence). CDR3 DNA: TGTGCCAGCAGCATTCAAGGCTTCTATGGCTACACCTTC. Its translation is CASSIQGFYGYTF.

The chain recombines TRBV30 with TRBJ2-6; no firm D call. This CDR3 has 17 residues. The ends were cut back, 0 bases at V and 1 base at J, with 13 bases in the middle. CDR1 and CDR2 from the germline V gene are GTSNPN and SVGIG (reference sequence). The chain's CDR3 is CAWSVSRVRSGANVLTF. CDR3 sequence (DNA): TGTGCCTGGAGTGTAAGCAGAGTTCGATCTGGGGCCAACGTCCTGACTTTC.

The chain joins TRBV5-1 to TRBJ2-1; tentatively, D is TRBD1 (6 bases). Trimming shortened V by 3 bases and J by 5 bases, and 15 bases separated the two germline ends. Germline loops: CDR1 SGHRS, CDR2 YFSETQ. There are 15 residues in the CDR3. CDR3 sequence reads: CASSSGQTLNNEQFF. For the CDR3, the DNA is TGCGCCAGCAGCTCCGGACAGACTTTAAACAATGAGCAGTTCTTC.

The rearrangement links TRBV5-4 to TRBJ1-5, with a tentative D call TRBD1 (5 bases). Trimming left V 2 bases short and J 0 bases short, with 6 bases between. The CDR3 length is 14 residues. Germline loops: CDR1 SGHNT, CDR2 YYREEE (reference sequence). The DNA for the CDR3 is TGTGCCAGCAGCTTCGGGGGTAGCAATCAGCCCCAGCATTTT. As protein: CASSFGGSNQPQHF.

The genes are TRBV12-5 and TRBJ1-4; 9 positions match TRBD1. CDR3 length: 14 residues. J gave up 8 bases and V 5 bases, and 6 bases lay outside the gene matches. Per the germline V gene, CDR1 is LGHNT and CDR2 is FRNRAP. Here the CDR3 DNA reads TGTGCTAGTGGTCCCGGACAGGGGAGGGAAAAACTGTTTTTT. Its protein is CASGPGQGREKLFF.

The chain uses TRBV2 and TRBJ2-1; no definite D call. The V and J ends lost 3 bases and 5 bases respectively, with 8 bases between them. From germline, CDR1 is SNHLY and CDR2 FYNNEI. The CDR3 extends over 13 amino acids. CDR3 DNA: TGTGCCAGCAGTGACTTTTCCGACAATGAGCAGTTCTTC. Translated, it gives CASSDFSDNEQFF.

The chain employs TRBV6-6 and TRBJ2-7; 8 bases fit TRBD2. The CDR3 is 13 residues long. CDR1 is MNHNY and CDR2 is SVGAGI in the germline V gene (reference sequence). V shed 5 bases, J shed 7 bases, and the junction held 7 bases outside the gene matches. This chain's CDR3 is CASSGAGAGEQYF. CDR3 nucleotide sequence: TGTGCCAGCAGTGGAGCGGGAGCGGGAGAGCAGTACTTC.

The CDR3 sequence: CSVVGGFGRPTYEQYF. The CDR3 nucleotides read TGCAGCGTTGTCGGTGGATTTGGCCGACCCACCTACGAGCAGTACTTC. V usage is TRBV29-1 and J usage is TRBJ2-7; D remains ambiguous. V was clipped by 4 bases and J by 2 bases, with 21 bases between them. Germline V gene sequence: CDR1 SQVTM, CDR2 ANQGSEA. The CDR3 sequence is 16 residues long.

The V gene is TRBV4-3, the J gene TRBJ1-2, with D tentatively TRBD1 (6 bases). Germline CDR1 and CDR2: LGHNA and YSLEER. V was clipped by 1 base and J by 5 bases, with 20 bases between them. The CDR3 is made up of 17 amino acids. For the CDR3, the DNA is TGCGCCAGCAGCCAAGTTCGGGGAACGACAGGCCGTTATGGCTACACCTTC. As protein: CASSQVRGTTGRYGYTF.

V gene TRBV5-1 combines with J gene TRBJ2-3, with 7 bases identical to TRBD1. V shed 4 bases, J shed 2 bases, and the junction held 4 bases outside the gene matches. Per the germline V gene, CDR1 is SGHRS and CDR2 is YFSETQ. CDR3 length: 14 residues. CDR3 protein: CASSLGQDTDTQYF. DNA of the CDR3: TGCGCCAGCAGCCTCGGACAGGACACAGATACGCAGTATTTT.

The chain links TRBV14 to TRBJ2-1, with 7 bases aligning to TRBD1. CDR1 is SGHDN, CDR2 FVKESK, per germline. This CDR3 is built from 14 residues. V trimming: 0 bases; J trimming: 7 bases; junction bases outside the gene matches: 3. Here the CDR3 reads CASSQDLQGNEQFF. The DNA for the CDR3 is TGTGCCAGCAGCCAAGACCTACAGGGGAATGAGCAGTTCTTC.

The chain combines TRBV11-2 with TRBJ1-2, with 11 positions matching TRBD1. Per germline, CDR1 SGHAT and CDR2 FQNNGV. CDR3 length: 16 amino acids. V gave up 5 bases and J gave up 3 bases; unmatched junction bases: 8. CDR3 coding DNA: TGTGCCAGCAGCGCCACCCGGACAGGGGGCGACTATGGCTACACCTTC. Protein: CASSATRTGGDYGYTF. The full variable domain, with the rest looked up from reference TRBV11-2 and TRBJ1-2, is EAGVAQSPRYKIIEKRQSVAFWCNPISGHATLYWYQQILGQGPKLLIQFQNNGVVDDSQLPKDRFSAERLKGVDSTLKIQPAKLEDSAVYLCASSATRTGGDYGYTFGSGTRLTVV.

CDR3 loop: CASSVTRADTQYF. CDR3 sequence (DNA): TGCGCCAGCAGTGTCACTAGAGCAGATACGCAGTATTTT. This chain uses TRBV10-1 with TRBJ2-3; D perhaps matches TRBD2 (5 bases). The germline gives CDR1 WNHNN, CDR2 SYGVQD (reference sequence). CDR3 length equals 13 residues. With 4 bases removed from V and 4 bases from J, the gap between germline ends came to 9 bases.

The V call is TRBV7-2, the J call TRBJ2-7; weak D call: TRBD2 (6 bases). CDR1 SGHTA and CDR2 FQGNSA come from the germline V gene. Between the trimmed V and J ends, which lost 8 bases and 1 base, there was a span of 12 bases. This CDR3 spans 13 amino acids. DNA for the CDR3: TGTGCCAGCCTCCGGGACTCGTCCTACGAGCAGTACTTC. This gives the protein CASLRDSSYEQYF. Combining the CDR3 with reference TRBV7-2 and TRBJ2-7 gives the whole variable domain GAGVSQSPSNKVTEKGKDVELRCDPISGHTALYWYRQSLGQGLEFLIYFQGNSAPDKSGLPSDRFSAERTGGSVSTLTIQRTQQEDSAVYLCASLRDSSYEQYFGPGTRLTVT.

The chain employs TRBV19 and TRBJ1-1; D perhaps matches TRBD1 (6 bases). Trimming stripped 3 bases from V and 7 bases from J, with 18 bases between. The V gene's germline CDR1 is LNHDA and CDR2 SQIVND (reference sequence). The CDR3 is 15 residues long. The DNA of the CDR3 is TGTGCCAGTAGTATTATGGGGGGCGGTGGACATGAAGCTTTCTTT. Amino acids: CASSIMGGGGHEAFF.

V and J are TRBV2 and TRBJ1-2; 7 bases match TRBD1. The ends lost 4 bases at V and 2 bases at J; junction bases unmatched: 7. The germline CDR1 and CDR2 sequences are SNHLY and FYNNEI. The CDR3 sequence is 15 residues long. The CDR3 reads CASSANGQENYGYTF. CDR3 sequence (DNA): TGTGCCAGCAGTGCAAATGGACAGGAGAACTATGGCTACACCTTC.